Below, one T cell receptor (beta chain) is given with its context. V lost 0 bases and J 2 bases, leaving 9 bases between the germline ends. The V gene's germline CDR1 is DFQATT and CDR2 SNEGSKA (reference sequence). The length of the CDR3 is 14 residues. The authors negatively isolated CD8+ and CD4+ T cells and FACS-enriched TEMRA cells. The data stem from a study of CD8 T cells in Susac syndrome. Reverse transcription of roughly 0.5 to 1 ug RNA used random hexamers. One entry per CDR3 protein, called by TCRdb with MiXCR from the immunoSEQ multiplex PCR reads. The table includes roughly 250,000 distinct CDR3 sequences, approximately 95% detected once.

V usage is TRBV20-1 and J usage is TRBJ2-3, with D unresolved. This TCR derives from a human donor with Susac syndrome. Source material: CD4+ T cells from PBMCs. CDR3 coding DNA: TGCAGTGCTAGAGAGGGATATATCACAGATACGCAGTATTTT. As protein: CSAREGYITDTQYF.